The T cell receptor beta chain under discussion was sequenced for a study of CD8+ T cells in alopecia areata. On this clone itself: The same CDR3 also results from other DNA sequences found in this sample.

cDNA serving as the sequencing template came from extracted, reverse transcribed RNA. Produced via immunoSEQ multiplex PCR; TCRdb's table is partial and in-frame only. The sample gives roughly 32,000 clones, 62% of which show up once; about a sixth is in the top ten. In germline, CDR1 is SEHNR, CDR2 FQNEAQ (reference sequence). The CDR3 length is 15 residues. Trimming took 5 bases from V and 5 from J; bases not matched to a gene: 8. The clonotype comes from a human donor with alopecia areata. The sequenced sample consisted of NKG2D-high CD8+ T cells sorted from blood. V usage is TRBV7-9 and J usage is TRBJ1-2; 10 bases are a match to TRBD1. The CDR3 DNA is TGTGCCAGCAGCCCTAGGGACAGGGGAATATATGGCTACACCTTC. Its translation: CASSPRDRGIYGYTF.